A single sample is the source of the 28 T cell receptor beta chains below, sequenced in a study of blood T cell repertoires in COVID-19. Sequencing was performed with immunoSEQ multiplex PCR; in TCRdb, only in-frame clones are kept and a portion is missing. Here the sample spans about 99,000 clones, about 89% being singletons. Material: peripheral blood. The receptors derive from a human donor in a cohort sampled during active COVID-19.

J is TRBJ1-4 and V is TRBV28, with 9 nucleotides matching TRBD1. The CDR3 covers 16 residues. CDR1 MDHEN and CDR2 SYDVKM come from the germline V gene. Germline trimming cut 2 bases from V and 5 bases from J; bases unmatched to any gene: 6. Here the CDR3 DNA reads TGTGCCAGCAGTTTAATTGTCGGGACAGGGAATGAAAAACTGTTTTTT. It codes for CASSLIVGTGNEKLFF.

The CDR3, as DNA: TGTGCCAGCAGCCCAAGGGCTAGCGGGGGGCCTCCCTCAGGAACAGATACGCAGTATTTT. Protein product: CASSPRASGGPPSGTDTQYF. V and J are TRBV4-2 and TRBJ2-3; 11 nucleotides agree with TRBD2. Trimming cost V 4 bases and J 3 bases; bases outside gene matches: 18. Germline-derived CDR1 and CDR2 are LGHNA and YNFKEQ. This CDR3 is 20 amino acids long.

This chain connects TRBV5-1 to TRBJ2-5, with 8 bases lining up with TRBD2. Germline CDR1 reads SGHRS; CDR2 reads YFSETQ. Trimming took 1 base from V and 5 from J; bases not matched to a gene: 7. CDR3 length: 15 amino acids. This CDR3 reads CASSLTGRALETQYF. The DNA for the CDR3 is TGCGCCAGCAGCTTGACCGGGAGGGCCTTGGAGACCCAGTACTTC.

The chain is built from TRBV27 and TRBJ2-7; 7 nucleotides match TRBD1. The germline gives CDR1 MNHEY, CDR2 SMNVEV (reference sequence). The CDR3 sequence is 15 residues long. The V and J ends lost 6 bases and 7 bases, in that order; junction bases with no gene match: 15. CDR3 DNA: TGTGCCAGCAGGTCGGGACAGCTAACCTTAGGGGAGCAGTACTTC. It yields the protein CASRSGQLTLGEQYF.

This clone was detected only a few times. V usage is TRBV6-2 or TRBV6-3 and J usage is TRBJ2-7, with 7 nucleotides matching TRBD1. This CDR3 has 14 residues. Germline loops: CDR1 MNHEY, CDR2 SVGEGT. Trimming at V came to 6 bases and at J to 4 bases, leaving 9 bases not matched to a gene. Written as DNA, the CDR3 is TGTGCCAGCAGCCGCCGGGACAGTAGATACGAGCAGTACTTC. It is translated as CASSRRDSRYEQYF.

The chain is built from TRBV9 and TRBJ2-7; the D gene is possibly TRBD2 (6 bases). This CDR3 contains 14 residues. Germline assignment: CDR1 SGDLS and CDR2 YYNGEE. V was clipped by 4 bases and J by 4 bases, with 15 bases between them. The CDR3 loop reads CASSRGTGVYEQYF. The CDR3, as DNA: TGTGCCAGCAGCCGTGGGACTGGGGTATACGAGCAGTACTTC.

The J gene is TRBJ2-5, the V gene TRBV5-4; D is perhaps TRBD1 (5 bases). There are 14 residues in the CDR3. V was shortened by 9 bases and J by 3 bases, with 18 bases between the two germline ends. CDR1 is SGHNT and CDR2 is YYREEE in the germline V gene (reference sequence). DNA of the CDR3: TGTGCCACCTTAGCTTCTATAGGGGAAGAGACCCAGTACTTC. Residues: CATLASIGEETQYF.

The rearrangement links TRBV11-3 to TRBJ2-1, with 7 bases lining up with TRBD1. Trimming cost V 3 bases and J 7 bases; bases outside gene matches: 6. The V gene's germline CDR1 is SGHNT and CDR2 YENEEA. CDR3 size: 14 residues. The CDR3 region has the DNA TGTGCCAGCAGCTTCCTGGGACAGCGGAATGAGCAGTTCTTC. Protein sequence: CASSFLGQRNEQFF.

This clone was counted between two and nine times. This sequence joins TRBV6-5 and TRBJ1-6; D is uncertain. The ends were cut back, 9 bases at V and 5 bases at J, with 14 bases in the middle. The CDR3 extends over 14 amino acids. Germline V gene sequence: CDR1 MNHEY, CDR2 SVGAGI. The CDR3 DNA is TGTGCCAGTGATACGGGGTTTAATAATTCACCCCTCCACTTT. Amino acid sequence: CASDTGFNNSPLHF.

The genes are TRBV7-8 and TRBJ1-2; a weak D match, TRBD1 (5 bases). The germline gives CDR1 SGHVS, CDR2 FQNEAQ. Trimming removed 5 bases from V and 2 bases from J, with 12 bases in between. This CDR3 spans 14 amino acids. The CDR3 DNA sequence: TGTGCCAGCAGCCCCGGGGGGGGGAACTATGGCTACACCTTC. It yields the protein CASSPGGGNYGYTF.

The J gene is TRBJ2-1, the V gene TRBV24-1, with 7 bases matching TRBD1. Germline V gives CDR1 KGHDR, CDR2 SFDVKD. There are 14 residues in the CDR3. Trimming at V came to 7 bases and at J to 7 bases, leaving 9 bases not matched to a gene. In nucleotides, the CDR3 is TGTGCCACCAGATCCCCGGGACAGCGAAATGAGCAGTTCTTC. Protein: CATRSPGQRNEQFF.

The chain is built from TRBV24-1 and TRBJ2-2; D call uncertain. The germline CDR1 and CDR2 sequences are KGHDR and SFDVKD. The CDR3 is 14 residues long. Trimming cost V 4 bases and J 10 bases, with 15 bases left between them. CDR3 sequence: CATSDRVESAELFF. In DNA, the CDR3 is TGTGCCACCAGTGACCGGGTCGAAAGTGCGGAGCTGTTTTTT.

V gene TRBV28 combines with J gene TRBJ2-7, with 11 bases aligning to TRBD2. Germline CDR1 is MDHEN and CDR2 is SYDVKM. CDR3 length equals 16 residues. J was trimmed by 3 bases and V by 5 bases; bases with no gene match: 9. CDR3 loop: CASSGGRLAGNYEQYF. CDR3 coding DNA: TGTGCCAGCAGTGGAGGGCGACTAGCGGGGAACTACGAGCAGTACTTC.

This clone has just one count. This chain uses TRBV5-6 with TRBJ1-2; the match to TRBD1 covers 9 bases. V trimming: 1 base; J trimming: 7 bases; junction bases outside the gene matches: 11. The CDR3 runs 16 residues. Germline CDR1 SGHDT, CDR2 YYEEEE. CDR3: CASSLWGTQGAAGYTF. The CDR3 nucleotides are TGTGCCAGCAGCTTGTGGGGGACACAGGGGGCCGCTGGCTACACCTTC. The full variable domain, completed using reference TRBV5-6 and TRBJ1-2, is DAGVTQSPTHLIKTRGQQVTLRCSPKSGHDTVSWYQQALGQGPQFIFQYYEEEERQRGNFPDRFSGHQFPNYSSELNVNALLLGDSALYLCASSLWGTQGAAGYTFGSGTRLTVV.

This chain connects TRBV19 to TRBJ1-5, with unresolved D. The V gene's germline CDR1 is LNHDA and CDR2 SQIVND (reference sequence). CDR3 size: 12 residues. V was pared by 4 bases and J by 4 bases, with 5 bases between. CDR3 sequence: CASSSENQPQHF. In DNA form, the CDR3 reads TGTGCCAGTAGTAGTGAGAATCAGCCCCAGCATTTT.

The chain carries TRBV9 and TRBJ2-3; TRBD1 matches at 9 bases. Trimming cost V 3 bases and J 8 bases; bases outside gene matches: 4. Germline CDR1 reads SGDLS; CDR2 reads YYNGEE. The CDR3 has 13 amino acids. CDR3 nucleotide sequence: TGTGCCAGCAGCGGGACAGGGGTGGGTACGCAGTATTTT. Amino acids: CASSGTGVGTQYF.

The chain is built from TRBV15 and TRBJ2-2; D gene uncertain. V was cut by 5 bases and J by 1 base, with 5 bases left in between. The germline V gene has CDR1 LNHNV and CDR2 YYDKDF (reference sequence). The CDR3 has 13 amino acids. The DNA for the CDR3 is TGTGCCACCAGCCGACAGAACACCGGGGAGCTGTTTTTT. It translates to CATSRQNTGELFF. The whole variable domain, filled in from reference TRBV15 and TRBJ2-2, reads DAMVIQNPRYQVTQFGKPVTLSCSQTLNHNVMYWYQQKSSQAPKLLFHYYDKDFNNEADTPDNFQSRRPNTSFCFLDIRSPGLGDTAMYLCATSRQNTGELFFGEGSRLTVL.

The V call is TRBV12-3 or TRBV12-4, the J call TRBJ2-5; perhaps TRBD2 as D (6 bases). The germline V and J ends were trimmed by 9 bases and 5 bases, with 7 bases remaining between them. The CDR3 sequence is 10 residues long. The CDR3 DNA sequence: TGTGCCAGTGGGGGGGAGACCCAGTACTTC. It yields the protein CASGGETQYF.

The chain joins TRBV3-1 (or the pseudogene TRBV3-2) to TRBJ1-1; D uncertain. V dropped 1 base and J dropped 5 bases, with 5 bases sitting between them. Germline CDR1 LGHDT, CDR2 YNNKEL (reference sequence). The CDR3 totals 12 residues. CDR3 bases: TGTGCCAGCAGCCAAGGTCGGACTGAAGCTTTCTTT. Amino acid sequence: CASSQGRTEAFF.

The chain combines TRBV3-1 (or the pseudogene TRBV3-2) with TRBJ2-7; 12 nucleotides align to TRBD2. Germline CDR1 reads LGHDT; CDR2 reads YNNKEL (reference sequence). J gave up 3 bases and V 7 bases, and 10 bases lay outside the gene matches. The CDR3 length is 16 residues. The CDR3 coding sequence is TGTGCCAGCACCGCCCTAGCGGGAGGGCGGTTCTACGAGCAGTACTTC. This codes for CASTALAGGRFYEQYF.

Concerning this clone: Other DNA sequences within the sample encode an identical CDR3. V is TRBV28 and J is TRBJ2-7; possibly TRBD2 for D (6 bases). CDR1 is MDHEN, CDR2 SYDVKM, per germline. The germline V and J ends were trimmed by 3 bases and 3 bases, with 6 bases remaining between them. The CDR3 runs to 12 residues. CDR3 sequence reads: CASSLGGYEQYF. CDR3 bases: TGTGCCAGCAGTTTGGGGGGCTACGAGCAGTACTTC.

The chain has TRBV5-4 and TRBJ1-5; D is unresolved. CDR1 is SGHNT, CDR2 YYREEE, per germline (reference sequence). The CDR3 is made up of 14 amino acids. The ends were cut back, 0 bases at V and 2 bases at J, with 6 bases in the middle. CDR3 DNA sequence: TGTGCCAGCAGCTTGGCGGGTGGCAATCAGCCCCAGCATTTT. Translating gives CASSLAGGNQPQHF. The variable domain in full, completed from reference TRBV5-4 and TRBJ1-5, reads ETGVTQSPTHLIKTRGQQVTLRCSSQSGHNTVSWYQQALGQGPQFIFQYYREEENGRGNFPPRFSGLQFPNYSSELNVNALELDDSALYLCASSLAGGNQPQHFGDGTRLSIL.

The chain uses TRBV24-1 and TRBJ2-7, with TRBD1 identical over 8 bases. After removal of 2 bases from V and 9 bases from J, the junction contained 5 bases not matched to a gene. This CDR3 spans 13 amino acids. Looked up from germline, CDR1 is KGHDR and CDR2 is SFDVKD. The CDR3 spells CATSDSGQGVQYF. The CDR3 DNA follows: TGTGCCACCAGTGATTCTGGACAGGGAGTGCAGTACTTC.

The gene calls are TRBV7-8 and TRBJ2-1; 7 positions match TRBD2. This CDR3 is 14 amino acids long. Germline V gives CDR1 SGHVS, CDR2 FQNEAQ. V dropped 3 bases and J dropped 6; count of bases not matched to a gene: 5. The CDR3 DNA sequence: TGTGCCAGCAGCTTTCGACTAGCAGCCAATGAGCAGTTCTTC. This sequence encodes CASSFRLAANEQFF.

The chain employs TRBV19 and TRBJ1-2; no clear D. CDR1 and CDR2 from the germline V gene are LNHDA and SQIVND (reference sequence). The CDR3 has 13 residues. V dropped 7 bases and J dropped 7 bases, with 16 bases sitting between them. CDR3 region: CASTWASFSGYTF. DNA of the CDR3: TGTGCCAGTACCTGGGCCTCCTTCTCTGGCTACACCTTC.

The CDR3 bases are TGTGCCAGCAGCGTAGGGTTGGTGGAGGCCTCTGGAAACACCATATATTTT. It translates to CASSVGLVEASGNTIYF. This chain links TRBV9 with TRBJ1-3, with no clear D. Deletions cut 0 bases from V and 0 bases from J, with 13 bases between. The CDR3 runs to 17 residues. The germline gives CDR1 SGDLS, CDR2 YYNGEE.

This clone occurred once. The chain is built from TRBV19 and TRBJ2-7, with 11 bases aligning to TRBD1. Germline CDR1 reads LNHDA; CDR2 reads SQIVND (reference sequence). The CDR3 has 14 residues. Trimming took 6 bases from V and 4 from J; bases not matched to a gene: 5. CDR3 sequence: CASSPGTGGYEQYF. As DNA, the CDR3 is TGTGCCAGTAGCCCCGGGACAGGGGGTTACGAGCAGTACTTC.

The chain recombines TRBV28 with TRBJ2-3, with 14 bases aligning to TRBD2. V was pared by 5 bases and J by 3 bases, with 7 bases of the junction left unmatched. Germline CDR1 MDHEN, CDR2 SYDVKM. CDR3 length: 17 residues. The DNA of the CDR3 is TGTGCCAGCAGTAGATCCCGGACTAGCGGGGGGACAGATACGCAGTATTTT. It translates to CASSRSRTSGGTDTQYF.